This TCR beta chain was obtained from a study of Graves' ophthalmopathy and Graves' hyperthyroidism. The authors amplified TCR beta CDR3 regions from RNA transcripts. HTBI primers primed a first-round RT-PCR, and a second-round multiplex PCR followed. Each CDR3 protein is one row after TCRdb ran MiXCR on the multiplex PCR reads. The table has some 160,000 distinct CDR3 sequences, roughly two fifths seen once. Unmatched junction bases numbered 4, after V lost 3 bases and J lost 2 bases. The CDR3 is 14 residues long. The V gene's germline CDR1 is MDHEN and CDR2 SYDVKM. This clonotype was seen a handful of times.

The sequenced material came from peripheral blood. The sequence derives from a man younger than 40 with Graves' ophthalmopathy. The chain carries TRBV28 and TRBJ2-7; 7 bases line up with TRBD2. The CDR3 nucleotides read TGTGCCAGCAGTTTGCCTAGCGGAGCCTACGAGCAGTACTTC. Protein product: CASSLPSGAYEQYF.